The T cell receptor beta chain under discussion was sequenced for a study of T cell responses to AZD1222 COVID-19 vaccine. Trimming stripped 0 bases from V and 5 bases from J, with 11 bases between. This CDR3 comprises 15 residues. In germline, CDR1 is MRHNA, CDR2 SNTAGT. Turning to this clone: What it recognizes is unknown.

Here immunoSEQ multiplex PCR was the method, and the copy in TCRdb shows in-frame clones only, minus some. The sample lists 95,000 to 150,000 clones, 75% to 85% occurring once. General study results and limits: Researchers took repertoire samples only after the peak T cell response had come. Two AZD1222 administrations were followed by greater Spike-specific TCR breadth and depth.

Sequencing used peripheral blood, obtained 28 days after the second AZD1222 dose. The chain links TRBV6-4 to TRBJ2-1, with TRBD1 as a possible D gene (5 bases). This TCR derives from an adult who received the AZD1222 COVID-19 vaccine. CDR3 sequence: CASSDSLRGDNEQFF. The CDR3 nucleotides read TGTGCCAGCAGTGACTCCTTAAGGGGCGACAATGAGCAGTTCTTC.